A single sample gave rise to the 10 T cell receptor beta chains below, sequenced in a study of human T cells and chemical hapten exposure. TCRdb re-analysed the RACE reads in MiXCR, keeping a single row per CDR3 protein. The data contain fewer than 85,000 distinct CDR3 sequences, more than 8.5% of them seen just once; the ten biggest clones take up 2% to 2.5%. Sample time point: patch test 2, 6 weeks after DPC sensitization. The treatment denotes: therapeutic diphenylcyclopropenone sensitization with weekly scalp DPC. Sequenced here: whole blood, sampled in connection with sensitization to the hapten diphenylcyclopropenone (DPC). The receptors shown here come from a woman under 40 with alopecia areata. Some clones in this sample may be carry-over from other donors' samples.

This clonotype has ten or more counts. V is TRBV20-1 and J is TRBJ1-1; no reliable D call. This CDR3 is built from 15 residues. V lost 6 bases, J lost 1 base, and 18 bases lay in between. Per the germline V gene, CDR1 is DFQATT and CDR2 is SNEGSKA (reference sequence). CDR3 sequence: CSATRAGYENTEAFF. The CDR3 DNA reads as TGCAGTGCCACCCGGGCGGGTTACGAGAACACTGAAGCTTTCTTT.

This clonotype was observed many times. This rearrangement joins TRBV7-2 to TRBJ1-5; 7 nucleotides agree with TRBD1. Trimming cost V 5 bases and J 4 bases; bases outside gene matches: 5. Germline CDR1 is SGHTA and CDR2 is FQGNSA. The CDR3 runs 14 residues. DNA of the CDR3: TGTGCCAGCAGCCTCACAGGGGTAAATCAGCCCCAGCATTTT. This gives the protein CASSLTGVNQPQHF.

This clonotype appeared a few times. The CDR3 DNA follows: TGTGCCAGCAGCTTGTCGGGCCAGGTCAATGAAAAACTGTTTTTT. It translates to CASSLSGQVNEKLFF. This chain links TRBV11-2 with TRBJ1-4; D gene unclear. Between the trimmed V and J ends, which lost 3 bases and 5 bases, there was a span of 13 bases. The germline V gene has CDR1 SGHAT and CDR2 FQNNGV. The CDR3 is 15 amino acids. The full variable domain, rest sourced from reference TRBV11-2 and TRBJ1-4, is EAGVAQSPRYKIIEKRQSVAFWCNPISGHATLYWYQQILGQGPKLLIQFQNNGVVDDSQLPKDRFSAERLKGVDSTLKIQPAKLEDSAVYLCASSLSGQVNEKLFFGSGTQLSVL.

This chain uses TRBV12-3 or TRBV12-4 with TRBJ1-6; the D is unclear. The germline V and J ends were trimmed by 1 base and 7 bases, with 11 bases remaining between them. CDR3 length equals 15 residues. The CDR3 sequence: CASSLGLGMNSPLHF. The CDR3 bases are TGTGCCAGCAGTTTAGGGCTTGGGATGAATTCACCCCTCCACTTT.

The chain has TRBV12-3 or TRBV12-4 and TRBJ1-1; D is uncertain. The CDR3 has 12 residues. Trimming shortened V by 6 bases and J by 5 bases, and 10 bases separated the two germline ends. The CDR3: CASRSHGTEAFF. The CDR3 nucleotides are TGTGCCAGCAGGTCACATGGGACTGAAGCTTTCTTT.

This clonotype was detected many times. The chain combines TRBV12-3 or TRBV12-4 with TRBJ1-3, with D uncertain. Trimming removed 3 bases from V and 2 bases from J, with 8 bases in between. This CDR3 is 14 amino acids long. CDR3 sequence reads: CASSFGDTGNTIYF. The CDR3 DNA follows: TGTGCCAGCAGTTTTGGTGATACTGGAAACACCATATATTTT.

This clonotype was seen a handful of times. The gene calls are TRBV7-2 and TRBJ1-5; D is undetermined. This CDR3 is 13 amino acids long. Trimming shortened V by 4 bases and J by 5 bases, and 9 bases separated the two germline ends. The V gene's germline CDR1 is SGHTA and CDR2 FQGNSA. In DNA form, the CDR3 reads TGTGCCAGCAGCTCTAACGGGGATCAGCCCCAGCATTTT. It is translated as CASSSNGDQPQHF.

V and J are TRBV28 and TRBJ2-3, with TRBD1 matching over 10 bases. The CDR3 has 17 amino acids. The J segment lost 1 base and the V segment lost 2 bases, leaving 6 bases of the junction unmatched. Germline CDR1 reads MDHEN; CDR2 reads SYDVKM. CDR3 in amino acids: CASSLARQGARTDTQYF. CDR3 coding DNA: TGTGCCAGCAGTTTAGCCCGACAGGGGGCGCGCACAGATACGCAGTATTTT.

This clonotype has just a few counts. The V gene is TRBV7-8, the J gene TRBJ1-4; a weak D match, TRBD1 (5 bases). Germline CDR1 is SGHVS and CDR2 is FQNEAQ. V was clipped by 5 bases and J by 7 bases, with 8 bases between them. The CDR3 runs 12 residues. The CDR3 region is CASSGTFEKLFF. The CDR3 nucleotides read TGTGCCAGCAGCGGGACCTTTGAAAAACTGTTTTTT.

This clonotype was counted at least ten times. The V and J genes are TRBV12-5 and TRBJ1-6; no definite D call. Germline V lookup: CDR1 LGHNT, CDR2 FRNRAP. V lost 6 bases and J 10 bases, leaving 7 bases between the germline ends. The CDR3 spans 11 residues. The CDR3 region is CASGSPSPLHF. The CDR3 DNA is TGTGCTAGTGGATCCCCATCACCCCTCCACTTT.